This T cell receptor beta chain was profiled in a study of cytomegalovirus exposure and HLA in healthy donors. Study information: Both the 120 or so validation repertoires and the approximately 700 first-cohort repertoires used the same platform, as reported by a later analysis. Notes on the study in general: The authors enumerated 180 or so TCR beta chains as linked to cytomegalovirus. Rarity held for most TCR sequences, but there were some public TCRs that occurred in many donors.

Repertoires were generated with immunoSEQ multiplex PCR, while TCRdb's copy carries only in-frame clones and drops some. The data contain 100,000 to 120,000 clones, 90% to 96% of them seen just once; the ten biggest clones take up roughly 0.66%. On this clone: Its specificity is unknown.

This CDR3 has 16 residues. Germline CDR1 and CDR2: SEHNR and FQNEAQ (reference sequence). V lost 4 bases and J 3 bases, leaving 16 bases between the germline ends. The chain carries TRBV7-9 and TRBJ1-3; no definite D call. The specimen was PBMCs. The source is a woman between 18 and 29 years old in good health and CMV-seronegative. Here the CDR3 reads CASSSAGGYDGNTIYF. The CDR3 bases are TGTGCCAGCAGCTCAGCTGGAGGGTACGATGGAAACACCATATATTTT.